This T cell receptor (beta chain) was captured by sequencing in a study of T cell responses to AZD1222 COVID-19 vaccine. Study in general: Recipients boosted at about 4 weeks or about 12 weeks are pooled.

This clone was detected only once. What it recognizes is unknown. Sequencing used immunoSEQ multiplex PCR; TCRdb keeps in-frame clones, though not all of them. The sample has 150,000 or so clones, approximately 83% seen once. General study points: Vaccination with two AZD1222 doses was followed by a rise in Spike-specific TCR breadth and depth. Scientists sampled the repertoires only once the peak T cell response had passed. Nearly half of the spike-specific TCRs reportedly recognize variant regions that carry no mutations.

Germline trimming cut 6 bases from V and 0 bases from J; bases unmatched to any gene: 6. CDR3 size: 15 residues. Germline CDR1 is MGHDK and CDR2 is SYGVNS. This clonotype was sampled from an adult in good health. This chain links TRBV25-1 with TRBJ2-3, with TRBD1 matching over 7 bases. This sample comprised peripheral blood, obtained on day 0 of AZD1222 vaccination. The CDR3, as DNA: TGTGCCAGCAGCGAGGGGGCAGTTAGCACAGATACGCAGTATTTT. Encoded protein: CASSEGAVSTDTQYF.